The 12 T cell receptor beta chains below all came from one sample that was sequenced in a study of blood T cell repertoires in COVID-19. Method: immunoSEQ multiplex PCR; TCRdb's copy keeps in-frame clones and lacks some. The sample holds under 300,000 clones, around nine tenths seen once. The material sequenced was peripheral blood. The receptors were gathered from a woman aged 35 to 49 who had recovered from COVID-19.

The rearrangement joins TRBV19 to TRBJ2-3; 9 bases agree with TRBD2. CDR1 LNHDA and CDR2 SQIVND come from the germline V gene (reference sequence). V lost 6 bases to trimming and J lost 2 bases; unmatched junction nucleotides: 15. The CDR3 runs to 18 residues. The CDR3 nucleotides are TGTGCCAGTAGCCGCATCCCTGGGGCGGGGGGGTTCACAGATACGCAGTATTTT. It yields the protein CASSRIPGAGGFTDTQYF.

The count of this clone is one. The chain uses TRBV10-1 and TRBJ1-2; 7 bases are a match to TRBD1. This CDR3 has 14 amino acids. From germline, CDR1 is WNHNN and CDR2 SYGVQD (reference sequence). V lost 5 bases, J lost 4 bases, and 7 bases stayed unmatched. CDR3 coding DNA: TGCGCCAGCAGTCTTACAGGGGTGGGCTATGGCTACACCTTC. This encodes CASSLTGVGYGYTF.

This clone was observed a few times. The V and J genes are TRBV6-6 and TRBJ1-6; 7 bases match TRBD1. There are 15 residues in the CDR3. Germline CDR1 reads MNHNY; CDR2 reads SVGAGI (reference sequence). V was pared by 6 bases and J by 7 bases, with 9 bases of the junction left unmatched. The CDR3 bases are TGTGCCAGCAGCTCACAGGGACAGAGCAATTCACCCCTCCACTTT. Amino acid sequence: CASSSQGQSNSPLHF.

The rearrangement joins TRBV10-3 to TRBJ2-7; 11 nucleotides align to TRBD1. The V gene end was trimmed by 6 bases and the J gene end by 5 bases; junction bases not matched to a gene: 6. Germline CDR1 reads ENHRY; CDR2 reads SYGVKD. The CDR3 covers 14 residues. CDR3 in amino acids: CAISVGQGGNEQYF. As DNA, the CDR3 is TGTGCCATCAGCGTGGGACAGGGGGGAAACGAGCAGTACTTC.

CDR3 bases: TGTGCCAGCAGTCGCCGGTCCGGGGAGCTGTTTTTT. It is translated as CASSRRSGELFF. The chain employs TRBV2 and TRBJ2-2; no definite D call. V lost 5 bases and J lost 6, with 7 bases in between. Per the germline V gene, CDR1 is SNHLY and CDR2 is FYNNEI. This CDR3 has 12 residues.

The V gene is TRBV6-2 or TRBV6-3, the J gene TRBJ2-3, with 12 bases that match TRBD2. Trimming cost V 0 bases and J 4 bases; bases outside gene matches: 17. Germline V lookup: CDR1 MNHEY, CDR2 SVGEGT. This CDR3 spans 21 amino acids. CDR3 region: CASSYSGIGASGRGPADTQYF. CDR3 bases: TGTGCCAGCAGTTACTCGGGGATTGGGGCTAGCGGGAGGGGCCCGGCAGATACGCAGTATTTT.

CDR3 protein: CASSQTGTGSNEQFF. The CDR3 DNA sequence: TGTGCCAGCAGTCAAACCGGGACAGGGTCCAATGAGCAGTTCTTC. The chain is built from TRBV28 and TRBJ2-1; 9 positions match TRBD1. CDR1 is MDHEN and CDR2 is SYDVKM in the germline V gene. The V gene end was trimmed by 5 bases and the J gene end by 6 bases; junction bases not matched to a gene: 8. CDR3 size: 15 residues.

The chain employs TRBV3-1 (or the pseudogene TRBV3-2) and TRBJ2-2; D uncertain. This CDR3 region has 12 residues. Germline assignment: CDR1 LGHDT and CDR2 YNNKEL (reference sequence). V lost 4 bases to trimming and J lost 7 bases, with 7 bases between them. The CDR3 sequence is CASSRAYGELFF. CDR3 DNA sequence: TGTGCCAGCAGCCGAGCTTACGGGGAGCTGTTTTTT.

This clone has only one observation. V is TRBV6-6 and J is TRBJ2-7; 13 bases map to TRBD2. V lost 3 bases and J lost 9; bases outside the gene matches: 11. Germline loops: CDR1 MNHNY, CDR2 SVGAGI (reference sequence). The CDR3 consists of 16 residues. This CDR3 is CASSYLGTSGERVQYF. CDR3 nucleotides: TGTGCCAGCAGTTATTTAGGGACTAGCGGGGAAAGGGTGCAGTACTTC.

This sequence joins TRBV30 and TRBJ2-1; D is perhaps TRBD1 (6 bases). The CDR3 runs to 14 residues. Germline CDR1 reads GTSNPN; CDR2 reads SVGIG (reference sequence). Trimming shortened V by 1 base and J by 6 bases, and 13 bases separated the two germline ends. CDR3 protein: CAWSGEGGANEQFF. The CDR3 DNA follows: TGTGCCTGGAGTGGGGAAGGGGGAGCCAATGAGCAGTTCTTC.

The V gene is TRBV5-4, the J gene TRBJ1-5; 8 bases map to TRBD1. Germline V gene sequence: CDR1 SGHNT, CDR2 YYREEE (reference sequence). Trimming at V came to 2 bases and at J to 6 bases, leaving 10 bases not matched to a gene. This CDR3 is 16 amino acids long. CDR3 loop: CASSFRQGNILQPQHF. CDR3 in DNA: TGTGCCAGCAGCTTTAGACAGGGGAACATTCTTCAGCCCCAGCATTTT.

The V gene is TRBV6-5, the J gene TRBJ2-7; 14 bases agree with TRBD2. CDR1 and CDR2 from the germline V gene are MNHEY and SVGAGI. V was clipped by 6 bases and J by 4 bases; unmatched bases: 5. The CDR3 length is 15 residues. CDR3 in amino acids: CASSGTSGRIYEQYF. The CDR3 DNA reads TGTGCCAGCAGCGGGACTAGCGGGAGAATTTACGAGCAGTACTTC.